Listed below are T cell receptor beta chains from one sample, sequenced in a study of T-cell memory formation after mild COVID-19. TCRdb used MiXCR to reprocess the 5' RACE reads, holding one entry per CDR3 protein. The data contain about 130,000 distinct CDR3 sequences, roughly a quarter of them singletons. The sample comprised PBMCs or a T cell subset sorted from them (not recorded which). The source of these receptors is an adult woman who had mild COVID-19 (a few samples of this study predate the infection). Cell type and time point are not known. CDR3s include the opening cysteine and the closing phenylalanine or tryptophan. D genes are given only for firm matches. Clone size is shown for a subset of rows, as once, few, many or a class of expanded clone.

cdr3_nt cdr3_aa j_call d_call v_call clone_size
TGCGCCAGCAGCCAACTCGTTCTAGCGGGGAGTTACAATGAGCAGTTCTTC CASSQLVLAGSYNEQFF TRBJ2-1 TRBD2 TRBV4-1 NA
TGCGCCAGCGGATCCGAGAGGGCGGGGCCTCAAGGGGATGGCTACACCTTC CASGSERAGPQGDGYTF TRBJ1-2 NA TRBV4-1 NA
TGTGCCAGCAGCTTATTTTTAGCTGAAGCTTTCTTT CASSLFLAEAFF TRBJ1-1 NA TRBV7-9 NA
TGTGCCAGCAGCCCCGGACTAGCGGACAATGAGCAGTTCTTC CASSPGLADNEQFF TRBJ2-1 TRBD2 TRBV9 NA
TGTGCCAGTCTCCCCGGGACAGGGACGAACTCCTACGAGCAGTACTTC CASLPGTGTNSYEQYF TRBJ2-7 TRBD1 TRBV27 NA
TGCGCCAGCAGCCAAGTTCCTAGCGGGAGCTTGAACAATGAGCAGTTCTTC CASSQVPSGSLNNEQFF TRBJ2-1 TRBD2 TRBV4-1 NA
TGTGCCAGCAGCTACAAACAGGGTGAGGAGGAGACCCAGTACTTC CASSYKQGEEETQYF TRBJ2-5 NA TRBV7-9 NA
TGTGCCAGCAGCCCCGGAAGCGGGAGAGGGCACAATGAGCAGTTCTTC CASSPGSGRGHNEQFF TRBJ2-1 TRBD2 TRBV7-6 NA
TGTGCCTGGGCTGTCCGAGGAGGGCTAAATGAGCAGTTCTTC CAWAVRGGLNEQFF TRBJ2-1 NA TRBV30 few
TGCGCCAGCAGCTCTACCGGACGAGCGGAGGCCCCTAGAACCGGGGAGCTGTTTTTT CASSSTGRAEAPRTGELFF TRBJ2-2 NA TRBV5-1 few
TGTGCCTGGAAGAGCGGGGAAAACTACAATGAGCAGTTCTTC CAWKSGENYNEQFF TRBJ2-1 TRBD2 TRBV30 NA
TGTGCCAGCAGCCCAGGGACAGGGATCTCCTACGAGCAGTACTTC CASSPGTGISYEQYF TRBJ2-7 TRBD1 TRBV7-6 few
TGTGCCAGCAGCATCGGACAGGGGGTCGGGGAGCTGTTTTTT CASSIGQGVGELFF TRBJ2-2 TRBD1 TRBV7-8 NA
TGTGCCAGCAGCACCCAGGACCGGGGGAAGGATGGCTACACCTTC CASSTQDRGKDGYTF TRBJ1-2 NA TRBV13 NA
TGTGCCAGCAGTTACTCACCGGGAGAGGAAGGCCAGTACTTC CASSYSPGEEGQYF TRBJ2-5 NA TRBV6-5 NA
TGTGCCAGCAGTTTAGGTGGTAGCGGGGTGCAGTTCTTC CASSLGGSGVQFF TRBJ2-1 TRBD2 TRBV12-3/TRBV12-4 few
TGTGCCAGTAGCCCGGGGAGTACCACCACCTACGAGCAGTACTTC CASSPGSTTTYEQYF TRBJ2-7 NA TRBV19 NA
TGTGCCAGCAGCCCCATCGACGGCCTCTACAATGAGCAGTTCTTC CASSPIDGLYNEQFF TRBJ2-1 NA TRBV7-3 NA
TGTGCCAGCAGACCAGGACTAGTGTCGACCTACGAGCAGTACTTC CASRPGLVSTYEQYF TRBJ2-7 TRBD2 TRBV12-3/TRBV12-4 NA
TGTGCCAGCAGCCGCGCATCGGAGATTCAAGAGACCCAGTACTTC CASSRASEIQETQYF TRBJ2-5 NA TRBV7-9 few